This T cell receptor beta chain originates from a study of identical twins. Study-level findings and limits: Those out-of-frame alpha sequences shared by twins showed an excess of low generation probability.

TCRdb re-analysed the 5' RACE reads in MiXCR, keeping a single row per CDR3 protein. The sample has a few hundred thousand distinct CDR3 sequences, roughly 24% seen once; the top ten hold around 3%. As for this clonotype: Its antigen is not identified.

The length of the CDR3 is 16 residues. Trimming cost V 6 bases and J 0 bases; bases outside gene matches: 6. The data were also submitted as part of a second study, on T cells expressing NK-cell markers. That study reports: Sorted CD3+CD56+NKG2C+, CD3+CD56+NKG2C- and CD3+CD56-NKG2C+ T cells supplied TCR beta repertoires. The sequencing cohort of eight donors included seven HCMV-seropositive individuals and one seronegative individual.

This chain joins TRBV12-3 or TRBV12-4 and TRBJ2-4, with TRBD1 matching over 9 bases. This sequence originates from a woman between 18 and 30 years old in good health. The sequenced sample consisted of CD4+ T cells sorted from blood. CDR3 bases: TGTGCCAGCAGAAAACAGGGGGCCGGAGCCAAAAACATTCAGTACTTC. Translation: CASRKQGAGAKNIQYF.